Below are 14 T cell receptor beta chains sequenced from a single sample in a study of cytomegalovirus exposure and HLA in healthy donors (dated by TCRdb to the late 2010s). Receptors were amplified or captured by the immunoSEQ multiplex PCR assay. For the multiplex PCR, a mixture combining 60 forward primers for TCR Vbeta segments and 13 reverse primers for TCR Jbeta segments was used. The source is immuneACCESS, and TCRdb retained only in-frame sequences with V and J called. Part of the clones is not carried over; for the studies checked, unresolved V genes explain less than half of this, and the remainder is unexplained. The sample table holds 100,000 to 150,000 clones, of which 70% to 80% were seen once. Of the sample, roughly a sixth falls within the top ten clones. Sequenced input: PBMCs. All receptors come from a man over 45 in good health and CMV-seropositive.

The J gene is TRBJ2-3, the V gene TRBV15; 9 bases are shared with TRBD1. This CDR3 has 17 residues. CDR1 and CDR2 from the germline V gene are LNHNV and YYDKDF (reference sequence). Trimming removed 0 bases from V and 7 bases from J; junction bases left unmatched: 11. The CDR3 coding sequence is TGTGCCACCAGCAGAGATCAGGGGACAGGGTATACATATACGCAGTATTTT. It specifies CATSRDQGTGYTYTQYF.

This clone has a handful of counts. The CDR3 region has the DNA TGTGCCAGCAGTGAAGCACCGACTAGTGGCAATTACAATGAGCAGTTCTTC. It is translated as CASSEAPTSGNYNEQFF. The chain links TRBV6-1 to TRBJ2-1, with D perhaps TRBD2 (6 bases). The length of the CDR3 is 17 residues. V was shortened by 0 bases and J by 4 bases, with 16 bases between the two germline ends. Germline CDR1 reads MNHNS; CDR2 reads SASEGT.

CDR3 sequence: CASSTRGRGDDGYTF. The CDR3 DNA sequence: TGTGCCAGCAGCACGAGGGGCAGGGGTGATGATGGCTACACCTTC. The rearrangement links TRBV11-2 to TRBJ1-2; maybe TRBD1 (6 bases). Germline V lookup: CDR1 SGHAT, CDR2 FQNNGV. V was clipped by 5 bases and J by 6 bases, with 19 bases between them. This CDR3 is built from 15 residues.

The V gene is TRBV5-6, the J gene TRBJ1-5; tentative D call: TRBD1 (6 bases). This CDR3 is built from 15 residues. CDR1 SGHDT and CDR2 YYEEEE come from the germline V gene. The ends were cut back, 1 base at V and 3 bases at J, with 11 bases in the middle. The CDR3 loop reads CASSLRGIANQPQHF. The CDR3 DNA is TGTGCCAGCAGCTTGAGGGGGATTGCCAATCAGCCCCAGCATTTT. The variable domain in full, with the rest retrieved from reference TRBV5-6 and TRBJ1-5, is DAGVTQSPTHLIKTRGQQVTLRCSPKSGHDTVSWYQQALGQGPQFIFQYYEEEERQRGNFPDRFSGHQFPNYSSELNVNALLLGDSALYLCASSLRGIANQPQHFGDGTRLSIL.

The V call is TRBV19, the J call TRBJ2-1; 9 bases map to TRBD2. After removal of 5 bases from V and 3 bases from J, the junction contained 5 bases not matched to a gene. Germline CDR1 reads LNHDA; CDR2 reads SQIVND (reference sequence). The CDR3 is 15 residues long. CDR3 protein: CASSLLAGNYNEQFF. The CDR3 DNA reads TGTGCCAGTAGTCTTCTAGCGGGGAACTACAATGAGCAGTTCTTC.

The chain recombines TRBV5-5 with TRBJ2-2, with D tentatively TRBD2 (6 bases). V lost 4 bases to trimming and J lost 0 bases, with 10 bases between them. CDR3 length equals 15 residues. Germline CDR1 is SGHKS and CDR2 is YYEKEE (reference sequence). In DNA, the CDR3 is TGTGCCAGCAGCACGGGACTGACGAACACCGGGGAGCTGTTTTTT. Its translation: CASSTGLTNTGELFF.

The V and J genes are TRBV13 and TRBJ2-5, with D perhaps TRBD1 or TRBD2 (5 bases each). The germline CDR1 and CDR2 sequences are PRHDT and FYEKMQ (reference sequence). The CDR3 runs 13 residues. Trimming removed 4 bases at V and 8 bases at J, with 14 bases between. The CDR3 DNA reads TGTGCCAGCAGCTCAGGGACGAGGGCAACCCAGTACTTC. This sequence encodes CASSSGTRATQYF.

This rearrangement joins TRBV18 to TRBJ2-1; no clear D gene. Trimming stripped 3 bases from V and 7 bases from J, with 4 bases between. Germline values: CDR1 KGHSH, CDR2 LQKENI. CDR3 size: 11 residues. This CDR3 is CASSPTNEQFF. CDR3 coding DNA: TGTGCCAGCTCACCTACAAATGAGCAGTTCTTC. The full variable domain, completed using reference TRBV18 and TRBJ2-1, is NAGVMQNPRHLVRRRGQEARLRCSPMKGHSHVYWYRQLPEEGLKFMVYLQKENIIDESGMPKERFSAEFPKEGPSILRIQQVVRGDSAAYFCASSPTNEQFFGPGTRLTVL.

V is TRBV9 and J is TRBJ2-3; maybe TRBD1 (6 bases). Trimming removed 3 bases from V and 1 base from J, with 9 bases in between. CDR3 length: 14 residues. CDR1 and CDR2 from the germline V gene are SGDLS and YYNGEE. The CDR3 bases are TGTGCCAGCAGCGGGGGGCCCGGCACAGATACGCAGTATTTT. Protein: CASSGGPGTDTQYF.

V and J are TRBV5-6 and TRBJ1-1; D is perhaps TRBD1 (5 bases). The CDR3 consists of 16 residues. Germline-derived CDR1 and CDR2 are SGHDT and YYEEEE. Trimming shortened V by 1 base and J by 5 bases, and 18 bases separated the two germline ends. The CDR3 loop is CASSLPPPRKGTEAFF. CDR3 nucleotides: TGTGCCAGCAGCTTGCCCCCACCACGAAAGGGGACTGAAGCTTTCTTT. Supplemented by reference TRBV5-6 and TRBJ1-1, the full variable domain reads DAGVTQSPTHLIKTRGQQVTLRCSPKSGHDTVSWYQQALGQGPQFIFQYYEEEERQRGNFPDRFSGHQFPNYSSELNVNALLLGDSALYLCASSLPPPRKGTEAFFGQGTRLTVV.

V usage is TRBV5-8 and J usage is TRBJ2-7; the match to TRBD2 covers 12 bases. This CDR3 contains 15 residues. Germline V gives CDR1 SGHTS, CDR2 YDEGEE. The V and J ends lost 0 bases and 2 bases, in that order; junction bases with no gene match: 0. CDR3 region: CASSLGTSGAYEQYF. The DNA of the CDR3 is TGTGCCAGCAGCTTGGGGACTAGCGGGGCCTACGAGCAGTACTTC.

CDR3 DNA sequence: TGTGCCAGCACTCCCCGCGGGGAGGTAGACACTGAAGCTTTCTTT. It yields the protein CASTPRGEVDTEAFF. The V and J genes are TRBV11-3 and TRBJ1-1; D gene ambiguous. Trimming removed 7 bases from V and 3 bases from J, with 18 bases in between. This CDR3 is built from 15 residues. CDR1 and CDR2 (germline): SGHNT, YENEEA.

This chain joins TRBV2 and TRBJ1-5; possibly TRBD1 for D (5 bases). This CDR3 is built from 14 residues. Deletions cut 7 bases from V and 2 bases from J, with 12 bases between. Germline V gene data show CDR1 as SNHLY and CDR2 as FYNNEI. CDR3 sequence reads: CASNLRVGNQPQHF. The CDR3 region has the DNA TGTGCCAGCAACCTCAGGGTTGGCAATCAGCCCCAGCATTTT.

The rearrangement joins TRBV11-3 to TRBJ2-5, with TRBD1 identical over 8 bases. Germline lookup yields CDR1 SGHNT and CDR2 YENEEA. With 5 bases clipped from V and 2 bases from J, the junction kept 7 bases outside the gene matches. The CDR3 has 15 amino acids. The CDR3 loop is CASSPRTGPQETQYF. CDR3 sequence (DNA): TGTGCCAGCAGCCCACGGACAGGGCCACAAGAGACCCAGTACTTC.